The 27 T cell receptor beta chains in this list originate from one sample, sequenced in a study of human T cells and chemical hapten exposure (dated by TCRdb to the early 2020s). Libraries were built with RACE. These reads were obtained on a NextSeq 500. The public reads were run again by TCRdb, first through fastp at Q25 and then through MiXCR, and only productive beta chains were kept. Merged by CDR3 protein, the rows form single entries marked with the most common genes and DNA. The sample profile shows 150,000 to 200,000 distinct CDR3 sequences; about 15% of them were found once. Jointly, the top ten make up 1.5% to 2% of the sample. The time point label, read with the paper, signifies: patch test 1, 2 weeks after DPC sensitization. The sample's treatment or condition label, decoded: therapeutic diphenylcyclopropenone sensitization with weekly scalp DPC. The sample in question was whole blood, obtained in connection with sensitization to the hapten diphenylcyclopropenone (DPC). The origin of the receptors is a woman aged 25 to 39 with alopecia areata. Some clones in this sample may be carry-over from other donors' samples.

This clonotype occurred many times. V and J are TRBV5-6 and TRBJ2-3, with 8 positions matching TRBD2. V trimming: 1 base; J trimming: 6 bases; junction bases outside the gene matches: 7. The CDR3 has 15 residues. Germline V gives CDR1 SGHDT, CDR2 YYEEEE. The DNA of the CDR3 is TGTGCCAGCAGCTTGTCAAGCGGGAGTTGGGATACGCAGTATTTT. Protein: CASSLSSGSWDTQYF. Full variable domain (rest looked up from reference TRBV5-6 and TRBJ2-3): DAGVTQSPTHLIKTRGQQVTLRCSPKSGHDTVSWYQQALGQGPQFIFQYYEEEERQRGNFPDRFSGHQFPNYSSELNVNALLLGDSALYLCASSLSSGSWDTQYFGPGTRLTVL.

This rearrangement joins TRBV7-6 to TRBJ1-6, with D maybe TRBD1 (6 bases). Trimming took 3 bases from V and 9 from J, leaving 36 bases between them. The CDR3 loop spans 22 amino acids. In germline, CDR1 is SGHVS, CDR2 FNYEAQ. DNA of the CDR3: TGTGCCAGCAGCTTCTCCCCCCGCAAGGGACCGGGAGCGGTCGGAGGGGGTTCACCCCTCCACTTT. Its translation: CASSFSPRKGPGAVGGGSPLHF.

As regards this clonotype: Just one base apart from a much larger clone, this may be a read error. Lacking the conserved final phenylalanine or tryptophan, this CDR3 likely reflects a read error. The chain combines TRBV30 with TRBJ1-4; no reliable D call. The CDR3 spans 14 residues. The germline gives CDR1 GTSNPN, CDR2 SVGIG (reference sequence). V lost 6 bases and J lost 0, with 11 bases in between. CDR3: CACLGPTTNEKLFL. The DNA of the CDR3 is TGTGCCTGCCTCGGACCCACAACTAATGAAAAACTGTTTTTA.

The chain joins TRBV4-3 to TRBJ1-3, with a weak D call TRBD1 (5 bases). The germline V and J ends were trimmed by 4 bases and 2 bases, with 12 bases remaining between them. The CDR3 covers 15 residues. Germline V gene sequence: CDR1 LGHNA, CDR2 YSLEER. In nucleotides, the CDR3 is TGCGCCAGCAGCCCGAGGGGAGGGGCTGGAAACACCATATATTTT. It encodes CASSPRGGAGNTIYF.

This clonotype was picked up a small number of times. This chain connects TRBV3-1 to TRBJ2-1; 8 bases are a match to TRBD2. The CDR3 runs 16 residues. The V gene end was trimmed by 1 base and the J gene end by 8 bases; junction bases not matched to a gene: 10. CDR1 and CDR2 (germline): LGHDT, YNNKEL (reference sequence). CDR3 nucleotides: TGTGCCAGCAGCCAAGGGCCCACGGGGGGGCCATATGAGCAGTTCTTC. Encoded protein: CASSQGPTGGPYEQFF.

The V and J genes are TRBV4-3 and TRBJ1-6; TRBD1 might be the D (6 bases). Trimming stripped 3 bases from V and 5 bases from J, with 17 bases between. Germline V gives CDR1 LGHNA, CDR2 YSLEER. The CDR3 covers 17 residues. In nucleotides, the CDR3 is TGCGCCAGCAGCCACCTCATGACAGGCCTAAATAATTCACCCCTCCACTTT. This translates into CASSHLMTGLNNSPLHF.

This clonotype occurred many times. J is TRBJ2-3 and V is TRBV24-1; a possible D gene is TRBD2 (6 bases). Deletions cut 0 bases from V and 0 bases from J, with 9 bases between. The CDR3 totals 16 residues. Per germline, CDR1 KGHDR and CDR2 SFDVKD. The chain's CDR3 is CATSDLIGTSTDTQYF. CDR3 in DNA: TGTGCCACCAGTGATTTGATCGGGACTAGCACAGATACGCAGTATTTT.

This clonotype was seen only a few times. The CDR3 protein is CAWSNSGTGNTEAFF. The DNA of the CDR3 is TGTGCCTGGAGTAACTCCGGGACAGGGAACACTGAAGCTTTCTTT. The chain carries TRBV30 and TRBJ1-1; 8 nucleotides match TRBD1. J lost 1 base, V lost 2 bases, and 6 bases had no gene match. Germline CDR1 reads GTSNPN; CDR2 reads SVGIG (reference sequence). The CDR3 is made up of 15 amino acids.

This clonotype was seen repeatedly, ten times or more. The V and J genes are TRBV7-9 and TRBJ2-5; TRBD1 might be the D (6 bases). The CDR3 spans 15 residues. Germline-derived CDR1 and CDR2 are SEHNR and FQNEAQ (reference sequence). Trimming left V 5 bases short and J 4 bases short, with 17 bases between. The CDR3, as DNA: TGTGCCAGCAGCCCAACCCAGACAGGCTTAGAGACCCAGTACTTC. This sequence encodes CASSPTQTGLETQYF. Variable domain in full (rest from reference TRBV7-9 and TRBJ2-5): DTGVSQNPRHKITKRGQNVTFRCDPISEHNRLYWYRQTLGQGPEFLTYFQNEAQLEKSRLLSDRFSAERPKGSFSTLEIQRTEQGDSAMYLCASSPTQTGLETQYFGPGTRLLVL.

This clonotype was counted ten times or more. V is TRBV7-9 and J is TRBJ1-2, with no clear D. V gave up 2 bases and J gave up 9 bases, with 7 bases separating them. The CDR3 has 11 amino acids. Germline V gives CDR1 SEHNR, CDR2 FQNEAQ (reference sequence). As DNA, the CDR3 is TGTGCCAGCAGCTTATTTGGTAGCTACACCTTC. Residues: CASSLFGSYTF.

The chain has TRBV6-5 and TRBJ1-6; 9 positions match TRBD1. CDR1 is MNHEY, CDR2 SVGAGI, per germline. Trimming removed 7 bases from V and 7 bases from J; junction bases left unmatched: 5. The CDR3 spans 14 residues. Here the CDR3 DNA reads TGTGCCAGCAAGAGGACAGGGGACAATTCACCCCTCCACTTT. Translated, it gives CASKRTGDNSPLHF.

This clonotype has just a few counts. The rearrangement joins TRBV5-1 to TRBJ1-4; 12 bases line up with TRBD1. CDR1 is SGHRS and CDR2 is YFSETQ in the germline V gene. J was trimmed by 5 bases and V by 2 bases; bases with no gene match: 4. The CDR3 is 16 amino acids. The CDR3 DNA is TGCGCCAGCAGCTTTGGGACAGGGGGCCCGAATGAAAAACTGTTTTTT. Its translation: CASSFGTGGPNEKLFF.

The table lists this clonotype with a few counts. The J gene is TRBJ2-7, the V gene TRBV20-1, with TRBD2 matching over 10 bases. Germline V gene data show CDR1 as DFQATT and CDR2 as SNEGSKA (reference sequence). Trimming took 1 base from V and 4 from J; bases not matched to a gene: 7. CDR3 length equals 15 residues. In DNA, the CDR3 is TGCAGTGCTAGAGCCTCTAGCGGGAGCCAGTACGAGCAGTACTTC. This encodes CSARASSGSQYEQYF.

The rearrangement joins TRBV5-4 to TRBJ2-3; possibly TRBD2 for D (6 bases). This CDR3 spans 17 amino acids. Trimming removed 0 bases from V and 2 bases from J, with 16 bases in between. Germline assignment: CDR1 SGHNT and CDR2 YYREEE (reference sequence). CDR3 sequence (DNA): TGTGCCAGCAGCTTGGCCCACAGGAGGGGACTCACAGATACGCAGTATTTT. This encodes CASSLAHRRGLTDTQYF.

This clonotype turned up a few times. Germline is not matched at one junction end, which may reflect a read error. This chain connects TRBV7-2 to TRBJ2-1, with 8 bases that match TRBD1. The CDR3 sequence is 16 residues long. Germline CDR1 SGHTA, CDR2 FQGNSA. CDR3 region: CASSRSGTGPYDEQFF. CDR3 nucleotides: TGTGCCAGCAGCCGATCGGGGACAGGCCCCTACGATGAGCAGTTCTTC. Variable domain in full (rest from reference TRBV7-2 and TRBJ2-1): GAGVSQSPSNKVTEKGKDVELRCDPISGHTALYWYRQSLGQGLEFLIYFQGNSAPDKSGLPSDRFSAERTGGSVSTLTIQRTQQEDSAVYLCASSRSGTGPYDEQFFGPGTRLTVL.

Ten or more counts support this clonotype. The chain combines TRBV4-1 with TRBJ1-1; tentative D call: TRBD1 (6 bases). V was pared by 3 bases and J by 5 bases, with 19 bases between. Germline V lookup: CDR1 MGHRA, CDR2 YSYEKL. There are 16 residues in the CDR3. This chain's CDR3 is CASSQDEQGIGTEAFF. The CDR3 DNA is TGCGCCAGCAGCCAGGACGAACAGGGAATAGGAACTGAAGCTTTCTTT.

The V call is TRBV5-1, the J call TRBJ2-3; D may be TRBD2 (5 bases). Germline V gives CDR1 SGHRS, CDR2 YFSETQ. The CDR3 runs 15 residues. V lost 4 bases, J lost 6 bases, and 18 bases lay in between. In DNA, the CDR3 is TGCGCCAGCAGCATGAATCGGGGAGCGTCGGATACGCAGTATTTT. Protein: CASSMNRGASDTQYF.

The sample holds a few counts of this clonotype. The chain is built from TRBV20-1 and TRBJ2-2; 7 nucleotides align to TRBD2. J lost 4 bases, V lost 3 bases, and 5 bases had no gene match. The CDR3 is 14 residues long. Germline assignment: CDR1 DFQATT and CDR2 SNEGSKA (reference sequence). The CDR3 loop is CSARRGLTTGELFF. CDR3 DNA sequence: TGCAGTGCTAGGAGGGGACTAACCACCGGGGAGCTGTTTTTT.

In its sample, this clonotype was seen a few times. V gene TRBV29-1 combines with J gene TRBJ2-5; D possibly matches TRBD1 or TRBD2 (5 bases each). CDR3 length: 13 amino acids. The germline gives CDR1 SQVTM, CDR2 ANQGSEA. The ends were cut back, 1 base at V and 3 bases at J, with 9 bases in the middle. CDR3 in DNA: TGCAGCGTTGAAGGGGGACCAGAAGAGACCCAGTACTTC. Its protein product is CSVEGGPEETQYF.

This clonotype was picked up a small number of times. The V gene is TRBV11-2, the J gene TRBJ2-1; D is perhaps TRBD2 (6 bases). Trimming cost V 1 base and J 12 bases, with 13 bases left between them. The CDR3 contains 13 residues. The germline V gene encodes CDR1 SGHAT and CDR2 FQNNGV. The CDR3 coding sequence is TGTGCCAGCAGCTTAGTCGGGAGCGTAGGGCAGTTCTTC. It is translated as CASSLVGSVGQFF.

The rearrangement uses TRBV20-1 and TRBJ2-5, with TRBD2 matching over 8 bases. The junction had 3 bases not matched to a gene; V was cut back by 1 base and J by 2 bases. This CDR3 is built from 14 residues. From germline, CDR1 is DFQATT and CDR2 SNEGSKA (reference sequence). The CDR3 DNA is TGCAGTGCTAGAGTCTCTAGCGGGCAAGAGACCCAGTACTTC. Amino acids: CSARVSSGQETQYF.

V usage is TRBV5-1 and J usage is TRBJ1-1, with D unclear. The CDR3 spans 13 residues. V shed 4 bases and J shed 1 base, with 8 bases lying between them. The germline V gene has CDR1 SGHRS and CDR2 YFSETQ. CDR3 sequence reads: CASSPVENTEAFF. CDR3 coding DNA: TGCGCCAGCAGCCCCGTGGAGAACACTGAAGCTTTCTTT.

The chain recombines TRBV28 with TRBJ2-7; maybe TRBD2 (5 bases). V was cut by 3 bases and J by 0 bases, with 21 bases left in between. The CDR3 covers 18 residues. CDR1 and CDR2 from the germline V gene are MDHEN and SYDVKM. CDR3 DNA sequence: TGTGCCAGCAGTTTCGGCCTAGGGAGAGGCCAAAGCTCCTACGAGCAGTACTTC. Residues: CASSFGLGRGQSSYEQYF.

The chain links TRBV28 to TRBJ2-7, with TRBD2 matching over 7 bases. J lost 6 bases, V lost 4 bases, and 6 bases had no gene match. The CDR3 extends over 13 amino acids. The germline V gene encodes CDR1 MDHEN and CDR2 SYDVKM. CDR3 protein: CASSWGGSPEQYF. DNA for the CDR3: TGTGCCAGCAGTTGGGGCGGGAGCCCCGAGCAGTACTTC.

This chain joins TRBV12-3 or TRBV12-4 and TRBJ2-2, with unresolved D. Trimming took 2 bases from V and 6 from J, leaving 10 bases between them. The CDR3 runs 14 residues. The CDR3 loop is CASSLLRVAGELFF. As DNA, the CDR3 is TGTGCCAGCAGTTTATTACGAGTGGCCGGGGAGCTGTTTTTT.

This clonotype was seen ten or more times. The CDR3 reads CASSFETGSEAFF. The DNA for the CDR3 is TGTGCCAGCAGTTTCGAGACAGGGTCTGAAGCTTTCTTT. The chain has TRBV28 and TRBJ1-1, with TRBD1 identical over 7 bases. Per germline, CDR1 MDHEN and CDR2 SYDVKM. Germline trimming cut 3 bases from V and 6 bases from J; bases unmatched to any gene: 4. The CDR3 is made up of 13 amino acids.

The chain recombines TRBV10-2 with TRBJ2-7, with D perhaps assigned TRBD1 or TRBD2 (8 bases each). The CDR3 runs to 17 residues. Germline V gene sequence: CDR1 WSHSY, CDR2 SAAADI. V lost 2 bases and J 4 bases, leaving 21 bases between the germline ends. CDR3 residues: CASSEPDRGGGKYEQYF. In DNA, the CDR3 is TGCGCCAGCAGTGAGCCCGACAGGGGCGGGGGGAAATACGAGCAGTACTTC.